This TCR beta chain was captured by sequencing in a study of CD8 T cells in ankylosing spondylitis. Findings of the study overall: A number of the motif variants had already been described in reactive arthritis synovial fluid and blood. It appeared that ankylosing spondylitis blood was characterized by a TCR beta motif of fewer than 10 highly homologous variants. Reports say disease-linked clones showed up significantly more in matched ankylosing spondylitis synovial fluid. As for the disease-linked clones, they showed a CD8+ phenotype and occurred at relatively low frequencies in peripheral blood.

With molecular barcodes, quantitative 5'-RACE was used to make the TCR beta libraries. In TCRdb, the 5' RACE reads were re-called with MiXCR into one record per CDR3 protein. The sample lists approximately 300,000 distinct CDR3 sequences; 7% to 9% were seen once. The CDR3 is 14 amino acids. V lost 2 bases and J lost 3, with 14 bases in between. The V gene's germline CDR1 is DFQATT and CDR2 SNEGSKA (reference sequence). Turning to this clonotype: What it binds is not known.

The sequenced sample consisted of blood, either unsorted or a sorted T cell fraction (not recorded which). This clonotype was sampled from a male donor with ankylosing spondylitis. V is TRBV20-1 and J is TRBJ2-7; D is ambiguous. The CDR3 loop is CSARPQTLNYEQYF. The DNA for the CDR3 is TGCAGTGCTAGACCTCAAACCCTGAACTACGAGCAGTACTTC.